This T cell receptor beta chain was found in a study of blood T cells in healthy people across ages. Staff drew roughly 10 milliliters of peripheral blood from each donor. CDR3 length equals 16 residues. From germline, CDR1 is SGHRS and CDR2 YFSETQ. Broader study findings: The CMV status of each donor remained undetermined, and this could have confounded shifts in expanded clonotypes. The recorded TCR beta diversity per million T cells decreased in a roughly linear manner with age.

Then a second PCR, running about 6 to 12 cycles, was carried out with a sample-barcoded 5' primer and a J-beta primer mix. Researchers report that a template-switch adaptor with 12 random nucleotides tagged each cDNA molecule. TCRdb recomputed calls from the 5' RACE reads with MiXCR, one row per CDR3 protein. This sample has about 1,500,000 distinct CDR3 sequences, with about 43% found just once. A note on this clonotype: The antigen is undetermined. One end of the junction fails to match germline, which may point to a read error.

The rearrangement joins TRBV5-1 to TRBJ2-1, with 9 bases fitting TRBD2. The sequenced material came from blood. The sequence was collected from a woman younger than 30 in good health. CDR3 bases: TGCGCCAGCAGCTTGGAGGGTGTAGCGGGAGCAAATGAGCAGTTATTC. It yields the protein CASSLEGVAGANEQLF.